The clone carrying this TCR beta chain was observed a handful of times. No antigen is known for it. The data were taken from a study of post-analysis software for immune sequencing data. Study-level results: Patients carried roughly 5 TRBV segments more frequently than controls did, and TRBV5-6, TRBV5-1 and TRBV20-1 were among them.

Germline CDR1 and CDR2: DFQATT and SNEGSKA (reference sequence). The ends were cut back, 2 bases at V and 1 base at J, with 6 bases in the middle. The CDR3 is made up of 13 amino acids. Tagging with unique molecular identifiers was a feature of the TCR beta cDNA libraries. TCRdb used MiXCR to reprocess the PCR reads, holding one entry per CDR3 protein. The sample yields about 500,000 distinct CDR3 sequences, 40% to 55% seen once. The chain is built from TRBV20-1 and TRBJ2-1; no definite D call. Material for sequencing was blood. The TCR originated in a girl between 5 and 17 years old with multiple sclerosis. The CDR3 region has the DNA TGCAGTGCTAGACGGCAGTCCTACAATGAGCAGTTCTTC. Encoded protein: CSARRQSYNEQFF.